This note documents a single T cell receptor beta chain sequence. This specimen belongs to a study of siplizumab effects on memory and regulatory T cells. Unstimulated naive, memory, effector memory and TEMRA subsets were sequenced, and this was done in a few donor pairs. This table comes from immunoSEQ multiplex PCR, and its TCRdb copy is limited to in-frame clones, with some not included. The profile covers roughly 40,000 clones, with 80% to 90% appearing a single time and 0.25% taken by the ten largest. The ends were cut back, 3 bases at V and 6 bases at J, with 11 bases in the middle. This CDR3 has 13 residues. Germline V gene lookup returns CDR1 KGHSH and CDR2 LQKENI.

The TCR originated in a human donor in good health. The chain links TRBV18 to TRBJ1-2; D is ambiguous. Sequencing was performed on naive CD4+ T cells sorted from blood. The CDR3 DNA is TGTGCCAGCTCACCCAGTGTCATGGATGGCTACACCTTC. Its translation: CASSPSVMDGYTF.